This T cell receptor beta chain comes out of a study of beta chain features in type 1 diabetes. Study-level information: What patients shared with healthy donors was a similar profile of age, gender and cell yields. Researchers looked at roughly 100,000,000 sorted cells across all samples.

General study findings and limits: A closer apparent resemblance between naive, central memory and Treg TCRB repertoires was seen in patients than in healthy donors.

The V and J ends lost 4 bases and 5 bases, in that order; junction bases with no gene match: 4. The CDR3 length is 14 residues. Germline CDR1 SNHLY, CDR2 FYNNEI. Worth noting for this clone: What it binds is not known.

The investigators reverse transcribed all of the isolated RNA, so they sequenced expressed TCRB transcripts. Data came from immunoSEQ multiplex PCR; TCRdb stores just in-frame clones and leaves some out. The profile shows 350,000 to 450,000 clones, about 14% of them singletons. Staining for CD45RO/CCR7/CD25/CD127/CD95/CD27 allowed sorting of CD4+ naive, central memory, regulatory and stem cell-like memory cells. The chain links TRBV2 to TRBJ2-2; TRBD1 matches 7 bases. Sequencing was done on a sample of naive CD4+ T cells from blood. The receptor was isolated from a woman in her late teens or twenties in good health. The DNA for the CDR3 is TGTGCCAGCAGTGGACTGGACAGGACCGGGGAGCTGTTTTTT. Translated, it gives CASSGLDRTGELFF.